Listed below are T cell receptor beta chains from one sample, sequenced in a study of cytomegalovirus exposure and HLA in healthy donors. Assay: immunoSEQ multiplex PCR; the TCRdb copy retains only in-frame clones and omits some. The sample includes 150,000 to 200,000 clones, about 80% seen only once; the top ten take 9.5% to 10%. Sequenced: PBMCs. Receptors originate from a man between 18 and 35 years old in good health and CMV-seropositive. The conserved cysteine and the conserved F or W are not part of the CDR3 here. A D gene is named only where the DNA matches it firmly. Not all rows give a size; the values are once, few, many and, for expanded clones, a class.

V: TRBV5-6; size: .; D: TRBD1; J: TRBJ2-7; CDR3: ASSWGQGQGSYEQY
V: TRBV6-5; size: few; D: .; J: TRBJ1-1; CDR3: ASTGRGHGEAF
V: TRBV7-2; size: .; D: TRBD1; J: TRBJ1-1; CDR3: ASSLAYIGTGLNTEAF
V: TRBV5-6; size: .; D: .; J: TRBJ1-2; CDR3: ASSPRDNSYGYT
V: TRBV4-2; size: .; D: .; J: TRBJ2-1; CDR3: ASSQAVGALTGQF
V: TRBV10-3; size: few; D: TRBD1; J: TRBJ1-1; CDR3: AISETGGARPEAF
V: TRBV6-1; size: once; D: .; J: TRBJ2-1; CDR3: ASSEVGFSEQF
V: TRBV7-8; size: .; D: TRBD2; J: TRBJ2-7; CDR3: ASSLGRLRPSGRPYEQY
V: TRBV6-4; size: .; D: .; J: TRBJ1-1; CDR3: ASSESDGGLNTEAF
V: TRBV29-1; size: few; D: .; J: TRBJ1-1; CDR3: SASIGVNTEAF
V: TRBV4-1; size: .; D: TRBD1; J: TRBJ2-7; CDR3: ASSQDGTGVLEQY
V: TRBV19; size: .; D: .; J: TRBJ1-1; CDR3: ASSISAGWDTEAF
V: TRBV18; size: .; D: TRBD2; J: TRBJ2-7; CDR3: ASSPRSPAGAVYEQY
V: TRBV10-3; size: .; D: .; J: TRBJ2-1; CDR3: AISETLAAGGIYNEQF
V: TRBV9; size: .; D: .; J: TRBJ2-3; CDR3: ASSVSLHRPTDTQY
V: TRBV4-2; size: .; D: TRBD2; J: TRBJ2-3; CDR3: ATKRGGATDTQY
V: TRBV7-7; size: .; D: .; J: TRBJ2-5; CDR3: ASSRVRGYQETQY
V: TRBV7-7; size: .; D: .; J: TRBJ2-7; CDR3: ASSLRPGDTSYEQY
V: TRBV4-3; size: .; D: TRBD2; J: TRBJ2-1; CDR3: ASSRTSGGIYNEQF
V: TRBV21-1; size: .; D: .; J: .; CDR3: ASSTRPGQSYEQY
V: TRBV18; size: .; D: .; J: TRBJ1-2; CDR3: ASSPFRTDKDGYT
V: TRBV7-8; size: .; D: TRBD2; J: TRBJ2-1; CDR3: ASSLVGWLAGAGHYNEQF
V: TRBV4-1; size: .; D: .; J: TRBJ1-3; CDR3: ASSLTLGGLSGNTIY
V: TRBV5-1; size: .; D: .; J: TRBJ2-7; CDR3: ASSLVRGPYEQY
V: TRBV4-1; size: few; D: .; J: TRBJ2-1; CDR3: ASSQEPFGAYNEQF
V: TRBV7-9; size: .; D: .; J: TRBJ1-1; CDR3: ASSFTGSGTEAF
V: TRBV27; size: .; D: TRBD2; J: TRBJ2-1; CDR3: ASSILAGDNEQF
V: TRBV5-4; size: .; D: TRBD1; J: TRBJ2-1; CDR3: ASSPMDRGFSSYNEQF
V: TRBV19; size: .; D: .; J: TRBJ1-2; CDR3: ASSVSQGGYGYT
V: TRBV19; size: .; D: .; J: TRBJ2-3; CDR3: ASSITAASTDTQY
V: TRBV9; size: .; D: .; J: TRBJ1-2; CDR3: ASSVGGSSNYGYT
V: TRBV7-2; size: .; D: .; J: TRBJ1-2; CDR3: ASSLAPDGQRGDGYT
V: TRBV6-1; size: .; D: TRBD1; J: TRBJ1-3; CDR3: ASSEAGTGSGNTIY
V: TRBV7-2; size: .; D: .; J: TRBJ1-2; CDR3: ASSATVDYGYT
V: TRBV5-5; size: once; D: .; J: TRBJ2-1; CDR3: ASSQSGVGGLRF
V: TRBV20-1; size: once; D: .; J: TRBJ1-1; CDR3: SARIGEAF
V: TRBV28; size: .; D: TRBD2; J: TRBJ2-2; CDR3: ASSLWLAGGAGELF
V: TRBV4-2; size: .; D: TRBD1; J: TRBJ2-6; CDR3: ASSQDTTGTGISSGANVLT
V: TRBV9; size: .; D: .; J: TRBJ2-7; CDR3: VSSALRGEQY
V: TRBV9; size: .; D: .; J: TRBJ1-2; CDR3: ASSGEGGLLDYGYT
V: TRBV12-5; size: .; D: TRBD1; J: TRBJ2-1; CDR3: ASGWTGTARKQF
V: TRBV2; size: .; D: TRBD1; J: TRBJ2-2; CDR3: ASSETPQGARTNTGKLF
V: TRBV9; size: .; D: .; J: TRBJ2-5; CDR3: ASSVGWGGQQTQY
V: TRBV27; size: .; D: TRBD2; J: TRBJ2-1; CDR3: ASSLQWGGFDEQF
V: TRBV6-1; size: .; D: TRBD1; J: TRBJ1-5; CDR3: ASSGDRLNQPQH
V: TRBV27; size: .; D: TRBD1; J: TRBJ1-2; CDR3: ASSFSRTGTAGYT
V: TRBV30; size: .; D: .; J: TRBJ2-7; CDR3: AWGELAYDEQY
V: TRBV27; size: .; D: TRBD1; J: TRBJ2-1; CDR3: ATSTDRVGYEQF
V: TRBV28; size: once; D: TRBD2; J: TRBJ2-7; CDR3: ASSLAGAQYEQY
V: TRBV28; size: .; D: TRBD1; J: TRBJ1-2; CDR3: ASSPPRGQNYGYT
V: TRBV9; size: few; D: TRBD2; J: TRBJ2-3; CDR3: ASSVALGGDTQY
V: TRBV9; size: .; D: .; J: TRBJ1-1; CDR3: ASSPGGRGNTEAF
V: TRBV19; size: .; D: TRBD1; J: TRBJ1-5; CDR3: ASSMSTGGNQPQH
V: TRBV12-5; size: .; D: .; J: TRBJ1-1; CDR3: ASGFDRNTEAF
V: TRBV18; size: .; D: .; J: TRBJ2-3; CDR3: ASSPQWGEDTQY
V: TRBV28; size: .; D: TRBD2; J: TRBJ2-5; CDR3: ASSLGREGPLWTQY
V: TRBV5-6; size: .; D: .; J: TRBJ1-1; CDR3: ASSLAQGRDTEAF
V: TRBV7-2; size: .; D: TRBD2; J: TRBJ2-6; CDR3: ASSPTSGRFVAGANVLT
V: TRBV27; size: .; D: TRBD2; J: TRBJ2-1; CDR3: ASSLGLAGGDEQF
V: TRBV5-6; size: .; D: TRBD1; J: TRBJ1-5; CDR3: ASSWGSGGNQPQH